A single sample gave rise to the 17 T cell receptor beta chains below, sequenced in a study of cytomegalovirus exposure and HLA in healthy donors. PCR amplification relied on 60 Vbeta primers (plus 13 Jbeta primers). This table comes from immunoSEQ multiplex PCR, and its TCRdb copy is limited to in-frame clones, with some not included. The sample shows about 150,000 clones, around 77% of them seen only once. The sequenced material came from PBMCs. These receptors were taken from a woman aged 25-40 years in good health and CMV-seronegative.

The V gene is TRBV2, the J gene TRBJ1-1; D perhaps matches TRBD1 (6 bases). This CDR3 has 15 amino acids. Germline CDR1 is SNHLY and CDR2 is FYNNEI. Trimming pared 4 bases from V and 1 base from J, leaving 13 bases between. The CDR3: CASSGFGGANTEAFF. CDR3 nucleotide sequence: TGTGCCAGCAGTGGTTTTGGGGGCGCGAACACTGAAGCTTTCTTT.

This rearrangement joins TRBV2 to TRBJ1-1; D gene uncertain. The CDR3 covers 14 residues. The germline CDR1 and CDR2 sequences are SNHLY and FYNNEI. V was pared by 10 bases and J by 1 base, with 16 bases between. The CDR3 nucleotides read TGTGCCACTCGAGTTGGCGGAAGGAACACTGAAGCTTTCTTT. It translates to CATRVGGRNTEAFF.

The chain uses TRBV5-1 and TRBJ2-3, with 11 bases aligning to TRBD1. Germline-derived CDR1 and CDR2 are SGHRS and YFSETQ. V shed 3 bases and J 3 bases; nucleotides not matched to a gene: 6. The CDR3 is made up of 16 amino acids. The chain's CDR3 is CASSWQGQGETDTQYF. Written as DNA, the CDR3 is TGCGCCAGCAGCTGGCAGGGACAGGGGGAAACAGATACGCAGTATTTT.

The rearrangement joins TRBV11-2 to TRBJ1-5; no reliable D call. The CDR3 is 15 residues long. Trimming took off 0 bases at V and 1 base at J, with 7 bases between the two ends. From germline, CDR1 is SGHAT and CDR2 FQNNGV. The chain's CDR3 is CASSLDRLSNQPQHF. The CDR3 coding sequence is TGTGCCAGCAGCTTAGACAGGTTGAGCAATCAGCCCCAGCATTTT.

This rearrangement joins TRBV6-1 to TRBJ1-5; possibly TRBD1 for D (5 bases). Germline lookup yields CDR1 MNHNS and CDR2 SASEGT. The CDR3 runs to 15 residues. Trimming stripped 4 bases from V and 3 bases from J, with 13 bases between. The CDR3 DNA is TGTGCCAGCAGTGTTCTGACAGTCCTCAATCAGCCCCAGCATTTT. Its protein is CASSVLTVLNQPQHF.

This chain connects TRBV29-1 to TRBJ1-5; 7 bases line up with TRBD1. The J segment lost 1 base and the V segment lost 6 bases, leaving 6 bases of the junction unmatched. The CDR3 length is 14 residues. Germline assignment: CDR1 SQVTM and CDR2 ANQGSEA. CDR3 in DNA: TGCAGCGTGGTACAGGGGAGCAGCAATCAGCCCCAGCATTTT. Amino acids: CSVVQGSSNQPQHF.

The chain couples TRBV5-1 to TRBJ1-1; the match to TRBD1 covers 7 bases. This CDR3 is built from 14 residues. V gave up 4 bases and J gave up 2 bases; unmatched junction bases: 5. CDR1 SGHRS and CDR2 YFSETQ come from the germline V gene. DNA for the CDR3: TGCGCCAGCAGCAGGGGGACAGAAAACACTGAAGCTTTCTTT. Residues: CASSRGTENTEAFF.

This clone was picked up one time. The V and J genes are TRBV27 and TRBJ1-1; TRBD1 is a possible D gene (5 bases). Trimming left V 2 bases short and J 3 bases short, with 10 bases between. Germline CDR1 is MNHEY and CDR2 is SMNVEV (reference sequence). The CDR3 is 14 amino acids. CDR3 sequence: CASSLGGDHTEAFF. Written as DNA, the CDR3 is TGTGCCAGCAGTTTAGGAGGGGATCACACTGAAGCTTTCTTT.

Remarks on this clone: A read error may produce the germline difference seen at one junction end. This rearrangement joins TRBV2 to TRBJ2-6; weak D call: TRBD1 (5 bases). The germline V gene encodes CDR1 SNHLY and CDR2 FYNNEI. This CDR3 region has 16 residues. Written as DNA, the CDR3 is TGTGCCAGCAGTGACTGGATGGATCCTGGGGCCAACGGCCTGACTTTC. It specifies CASSDWMDPGANGLTF.

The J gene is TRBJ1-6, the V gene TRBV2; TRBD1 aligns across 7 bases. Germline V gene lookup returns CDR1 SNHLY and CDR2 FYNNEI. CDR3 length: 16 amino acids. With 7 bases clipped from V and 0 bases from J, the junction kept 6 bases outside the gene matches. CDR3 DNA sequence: TGTGCCAGCAATCTCCGACAGGGCTCCTATAATTCACCCCTCCACTTT. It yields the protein CASNLRQGSYNSPLHF.

The chain's CDR3 is CASSLANEQYF. The CDR3, as DNA: TGTGCCAGCAGCCTTGCGAACGAGCAGTACTTC. The chain joins TRBV9 to TRBJ2-7; D unclear. With 4 bases removed from V and 5 bases from J, the gap between germline ends came to 7 bases. Germline V gives CDR1 SGDLS, CDR2 YYNGEE. This CDR3 is 11 amino acids long.

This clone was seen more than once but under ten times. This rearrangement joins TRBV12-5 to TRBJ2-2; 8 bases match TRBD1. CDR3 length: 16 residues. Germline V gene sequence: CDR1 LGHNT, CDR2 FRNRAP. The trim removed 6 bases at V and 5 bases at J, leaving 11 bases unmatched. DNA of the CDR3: TGTGCTAGTGGACTGGACAGGGCGGTATGGACCGGGGAGCTGTTTTTT. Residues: CASGLDRAVWTGELFF.

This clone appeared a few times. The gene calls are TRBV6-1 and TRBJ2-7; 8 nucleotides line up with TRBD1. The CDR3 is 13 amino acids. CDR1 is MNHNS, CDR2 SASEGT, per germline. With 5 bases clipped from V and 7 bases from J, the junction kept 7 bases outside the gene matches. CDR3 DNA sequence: TGTGCCAGCAGTATGACAGGGGCGGGGGAGCAGTACTTC. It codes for CASSMTGAGEQYF.

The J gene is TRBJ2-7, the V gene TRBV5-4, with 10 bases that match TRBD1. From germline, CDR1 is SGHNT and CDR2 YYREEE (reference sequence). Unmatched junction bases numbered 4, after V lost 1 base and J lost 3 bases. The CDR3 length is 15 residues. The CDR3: CASSLWDRGNYEQYF. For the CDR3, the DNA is TGTGCCAGCAGCTTGTGGGACAGGGGAAACTACGAGCAGTACTTC.

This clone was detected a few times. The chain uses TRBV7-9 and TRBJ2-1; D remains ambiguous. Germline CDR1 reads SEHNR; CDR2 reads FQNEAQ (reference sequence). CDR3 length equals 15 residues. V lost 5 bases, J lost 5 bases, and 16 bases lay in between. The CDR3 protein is CASSLVKTGDNEQFF. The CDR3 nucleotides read TGTGCCAGCAGCCTCGTAAAGACGGGTGACAATGAGCAGTTCTTC.

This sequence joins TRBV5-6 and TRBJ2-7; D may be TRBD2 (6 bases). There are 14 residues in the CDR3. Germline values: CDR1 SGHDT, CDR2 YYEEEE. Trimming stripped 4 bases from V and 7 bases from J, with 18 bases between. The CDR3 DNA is TGTGCCAGCAGCCCGACCGGGACTGCCGGAGAGCAGTACTTC. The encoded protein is CASSPTGTAGEQYF.

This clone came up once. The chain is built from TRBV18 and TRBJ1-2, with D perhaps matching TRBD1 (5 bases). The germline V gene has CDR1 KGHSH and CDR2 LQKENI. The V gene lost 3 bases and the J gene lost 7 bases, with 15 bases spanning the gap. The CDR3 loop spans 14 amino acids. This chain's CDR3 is CASSPTDTGTGYTF. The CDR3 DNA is TGTGCCAGCTCACCCACGGACACTGGCACTGGCTACACCTTC.